Presented here are 19 T cell receptor beta chains from one specimen sequenced in a study of blood T cell repertoires in COVID-19. Sequencing used immunoSEQ multiplex PCR; TCRdb keeps in-frame clones, though not all of them. The table records roughly 150,000 clones, 82% of them present only once. Sequenced sample: peripheral blood. The origin of the receptors is a woman at least 80 years old with active or convalescent COVID-19.

The chain combines TRBV28 with TRBJ2-7; 10 positions match TRBD2. Germline values: CDR1 MDHEN, CDR2 SYDVKM. V dropped 10 bases and J dropped 2; count of bases not matched to a gene: 11. There are 15 residues in the CDR3. CDR3 region: CAILGASGRPYEQYF. DNA of the CDR3: TGTGCCATCCTAGGGGCTAGCGGGAGACCCTACGAGCAGTACTTC.

The chain combines TRBV24-1 with TRBJ2-6; TRBD2 might be the D (5 bases). The CDR3 has 16 residues. Trimming shortened V by 5 bases and J by 2 bases, and 12 bases separated the two germline ends. Germline values: CDR1 KGHDR, CDR2 SFDVKD. CDR3 sequence (DNA): TGTGCCACCAGTGTCTCACTCGGGGCTGGGGCCAACGTCCTGACTTTC. Translation gives CATSVSLGAGANVLTF.

The V gene is TRBV6-1, the J gene TRBJ1-2; 7 positions match TRBD1. CDR3 length: 16 amino acids. Germline-derived CDR1 and CDR2 are MNHNS and SASEGT. The trim removed 2 bases at V and 5 bases at J, leaving 11 bases unmatched. DNA for the CDR3: TGTGCCAGCAGTGAATGGGGGAGACAGGGCCCTTATGGCTACACCTTC. Residues: CASSEWGRQGPYGYTF.

The chain recombines TRBV6-5 with TRBJ1-2; D remains unclear. Germline-derived CDR1 and CDR2 are MNHEY and SVGAGI. The CDR3 has 14 amino acids. V was clipped by 0 bases and J by 6 bases, with 11 bases between them. In nucleotides, the CDR3 is TGTGCCAGCAGTTACTCCAATCTGAGTGATGGCTACACCTTC. It encodes CASSYSNLSDGYTF.

V and J are TRBV19 and TRBJ1-5, with D perhaps TRBD1 (5 bases). Germline loops: CDR1 LNHDA, CDR2 SQIVND (reference sequence). There are 14 residues in the CDR3. The V and J ends lost 7 bases and 8 bases respectively, with 18 bases between them. The CDR3 spells CASKLSGLGEPQHF. DNA of the CDR3: TGTGCCAGTAAATTAAGCGGGCTGGGGGAGCCCCAGCATTTT.

The chain has TRBV5-1 and TRBJ2-3; 10 bases are a match to TRBD2. Germline values: CDR1 SGHRS, CDR2 YFSETQ. Trimming at V came to 0 bases and at J to 5 bases, leaving 9 bases not matched to a gene. The CDR3 has 17 amino acids. The CDR3 DNA reads TGCGCCAGCAGCTTGGGGACTTTAGCGGGAGGTTTAGATACGCAGTATTTT. It codes for CASSLGTLAGGLDTQYF. Filled out from reference TRBV5-1 and TRBJ2-3, the complete variable domain reads KAGVTQTPRYLIKTRGQQVTLSCSPISGHRSVSWYQQTPGQGLQFLFEYFSETQRNKGNFPGRFSGRQFSNSRSEMNVSTLELGDSALYLCASSLGTLAGGLDTQYFGPGTRLTVL.

V is TRBV10-3 and J is TRBJ2-7; 7 positions match TRBD2. Germline CDR1 reads ENHRY; CDR2 reads SYGVKD. The V segment lost 10 bases and the J segment 3 bases; nucleotides outside the gene matches: 9. There are 13 residues in the CDR3. This CDR3 is CATGGREIYEQYF. The CDR3 nucleotides are TGTGCCACAGGTGGGCGGGAGATCTACGAGCAGTACTTC.

J is TRBJ2-2 and V is TRBV6-5; D may be TRBD1 (6 bases). V lost 6 bases and J 2 bases, leaving 7 bases between the germline ends. CDR1 is MNHEY, CDR2 SVGAGI, per germline. The CDR3 runs 13 residues. The CDR3 region has the DNA TGTGCCAGCAGACAGGGAAACACCGGGGAGCTGTTTTTT. Amino acids: CASRQGNTGELFF.

This clone was seen a few times. This chain joins TRBV2 and TRBJ2-7, with D maybe TRBD1 (6 bases). This CDR3 is 13 amino acids long. Trimming stripped 7 bases from V and 9 bases from J, with 19 bases between. From germline, CDR1 is SNHLY and CDR2 FYNNEI. CDR3 bases: TGTGCCAGCATTGGGCGGTGGGGACAAGGGCAGTACTTC. Its protein product is CASIGRWGQGQYF. Full variable domain (outside the CDR3, taken from reference TRBV2 and TRBJ2-7): EPEVTQTPSHQVTQMGQEVILRCVPISNHLYFYWYRQILGQKVEFLVSFYNNEISEKSEIFDDQFSVERPDGSNFTLKIRSTKLEDSAMYFCASIGRWGQGQYFGPGTRLTVT.

CDR3 sequence (DNA): TGTGCCAGCAGTTTGCGACTAGAAAATGAGCAGTTCTTC. Protein product: CASSLRLENEQFF. The rearrangement links TRBV12-3 or TRBV12-4 to TRBJ2-1; a weak D match, TRBD2 (6 bases). Trimming left V 3 bases short and J 7 bases short, with 10 bases between. The CDR3 contains 13 residues.

DNA for the CDR3: TGCGCCAGCAGCGCGGGACAGGGTTCTGGCGAGCAGTACTTC. This sequence encodes CASSAGQGSGEQYF. The V call is TRBV5-1, the J call TRBJ2-7; 9 positions agree with TRBD1. The CDR3 is made up of 14 amino acids. Looked up from germline, CDR1 is SGHRS and CDR2 is YFSETQ. Germline trimming cut 4 bases from V and 6 bases from J; bases unmatched to any gene: 8.

This clone was found once. The V gene is TRBV9, the J gene TRBJ2-5; D gene unclear. The CDR3 totals 12 residues. Germline V gene lookup returns CDR1 SGDLS and CDR2 YYNGEE. V was clipped by 2 bases and J by 0 bases, with 2 bases between them. In DNA, the CDR3 is TGTGCCAGCAGCGTCGACCAAGAGACCCAGTACTTC. It yields the protein CASSVDQETQYF.

The gene calls are TRBV27 and TRBJ1-5; TRBD1 aligns across 8 bases. The CDR3 sequence is 16 residues long. Germline loops: CDR1 MNHEY, CDR2 SMNVEV (reference sequence). After removal of 3 bases from V and 3 bases from J, the junction contained 7 bases not matched to a gene. CDR3: CASSFPGTGDNQPQHF. The CDR3 DNA sequence: TGTGCCAGCAGTTTTCCCGGGACAGGAGACAATCAGCCCCAGCATTTT.

This clone was counted many times. This rearrangement joins TRBV5-1 to TRBJ2-2; TRBD1 agrees at 8 bases. Germline V gene sequence: CDR1 SGHRS, CDR2 YFSETQ. The CDR3 totals 18 residues. V was clipped by 2 bases and J by 9 bases; unmatched bases: 18. The chain's CDR3 is CASSFGQGAINLHRELFF. The CDR3 DNA follows: TGCGCCAGCAGCTTCGGGCAGGGGGCCATTAACCTTCACCGGGAGCTGTTTTTT.

V gene TRBV15 combines with J gene TRBJ2-3; 10 bases are a match to TRBD2. Germline V gene lookup returns CDR1 LNHNV and CDR2 YYDKDF (reference sequence). Trimming cost V 3 bases and J 2 bases; bases outside gene matches: 5. The CDR3 is 16 amino acids. CDR3: CATSSLAGADTDTQYF. DNA of the CDR3: TGTGCCACCAGCAGCCTAGCGGGAGCCGACACAGATACGCAGTATTTT.

This chain links TRBV6-5 with TRBJ1-1; 11 positions agree with TRBD1. CDR1 is MNHEY, CDR2 SVGAGI, per germline. With V trimmed by 7 bases and J by 7 bases, 8 bases remained unmatched. This CDR3 comprises 14 residues. Written as DNA, the CDR3 is TGTGCCAGCAAGCAGGACAGGGGGCTCGTTGAAGCTTTCTTT. This codes for CASKQDRGLVEAFF.

V is TRBV5-1 and J is TRBJ2-6; D unresolved. The CDR3 totals 16 residues. Trimming pared 6 bases from V and 1 base from J, leaving 14 bases between. Per germline, CDR1 SGHRS and CDR2 YFSETQ. This CDR3 is CASTPNIRSGANVLTF. The CDR3 DNA sequence: TGCGCCAGCACCCCAAATATCAGATCTGGGGCCAACGTCCTGACTTTC.

The chain has TRBV10-3 and TRBJ1-5; 8 bases agree with TRBD1. The junction had 5 bases not matched to a gene; V was cut back by 10 bases and J by 3 bases. Germline V gives CDR1 ENHRY, CDR2 SYGVKD. The CDR3 spans 13 residues. The CDR3, as DNA: TGTGCCACCGCACAGGGGGACAATCAGCCCCAGCATTTT. This codes for CATAQGDNQPQHF.

CDR3: CASSPRTGLSTEAFF. The DNA for the CDR3 is TGTGCCAGCAGTCCTCGGACAGGCCTGAGCACTGAAGCTTTCTTT. V gene TRBV25-1 combines with J gene TRBJ1-1; 7 nucleotides agree with TRBD1. The V gene's germline CDR1 is MGHDK and CDR2 SYGVNS. This CDR3 has 15 residues. With V trimmed by 5 bases and J by 4 bases, 10 bases remained unmatched.